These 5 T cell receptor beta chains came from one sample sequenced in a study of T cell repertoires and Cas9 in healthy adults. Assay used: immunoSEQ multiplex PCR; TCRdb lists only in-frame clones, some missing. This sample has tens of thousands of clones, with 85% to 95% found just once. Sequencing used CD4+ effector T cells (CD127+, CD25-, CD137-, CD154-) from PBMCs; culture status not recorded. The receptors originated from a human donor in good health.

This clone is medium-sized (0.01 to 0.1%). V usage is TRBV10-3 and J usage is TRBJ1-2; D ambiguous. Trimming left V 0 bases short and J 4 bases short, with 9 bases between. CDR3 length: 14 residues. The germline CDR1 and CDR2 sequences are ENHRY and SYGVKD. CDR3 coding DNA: TGTGCCATCAGTGAGTCAACAGATCTCTATGGCTACACCTTC. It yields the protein CAISESTDLYGYTF.

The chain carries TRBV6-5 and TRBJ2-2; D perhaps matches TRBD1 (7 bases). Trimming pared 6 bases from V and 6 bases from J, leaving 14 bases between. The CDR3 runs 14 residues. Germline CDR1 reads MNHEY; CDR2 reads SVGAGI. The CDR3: CASRPDREAGELFF. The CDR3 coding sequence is TGTGCCAGCAGACCAGACAGGGAGGCCGGGGAGCTGTTTTTT.

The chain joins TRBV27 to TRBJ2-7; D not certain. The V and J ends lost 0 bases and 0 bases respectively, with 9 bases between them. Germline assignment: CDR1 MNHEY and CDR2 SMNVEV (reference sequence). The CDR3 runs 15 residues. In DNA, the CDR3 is TGTGCCAGCAGTTTATCGAGAATGTCCTCCTACGAGCAGTACGTC. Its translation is CASSLSRMSSYEQYV.

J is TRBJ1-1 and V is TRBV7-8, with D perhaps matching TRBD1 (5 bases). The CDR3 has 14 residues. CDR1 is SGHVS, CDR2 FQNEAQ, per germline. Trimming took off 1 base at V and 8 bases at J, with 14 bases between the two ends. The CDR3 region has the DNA TGTGCCAGCAGCTTAGACGGGGGTTCTGGAGAAGCTTTCTTT. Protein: CASSLDGGSGEAFF.

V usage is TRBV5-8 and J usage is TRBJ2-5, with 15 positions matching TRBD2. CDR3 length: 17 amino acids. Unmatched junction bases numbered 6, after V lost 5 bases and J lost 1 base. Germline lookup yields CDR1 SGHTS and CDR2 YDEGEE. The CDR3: CASSHGGLAGGQETQYF. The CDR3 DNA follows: TGTGCCAGCAGTCATGGGGGACTAGCGGGGGGCCAAGAGACCCAGTACTTC.